Following are 20 T cell receptor beta chains from one sample sequenced in a study of naive and memory T cell subsets. An equimolar mix of two oligonucleotides served as the beta constant-region primer for TRBC1 and TRBC2. Via MiXCR, TCRdb re-called the UMI-ligation and nested PCR reads, giving one row per CDR3 protein. Here the sample spans tens of thousands of distinct CDR3 sequences, under 15% being singletons. Input material: central memory CD4+ T cells from blood. These TCRs come from a human donor in good health.

This clonotype was recorded at least ten times. CDR3 in amino acids: CASSLDSGTLTDTQYF. CDR3 coding DNA: TGTGCCAGCAGCTTAGATTCGGGAACCCTCACAGATACGCAGTATTTT. The chain carries TRBV11-2 and TRBJ2-3; D may be TRBD2 (5 bases). Germline loops: CDR1 SGHAT, CDR2 FQNNGV. This CDR3 region has 16 residues. V was shortened by 0 bases and J by 2 bases, with 12 bases between the two germline ends.

V is TRBV7-9 and J is TRBJ1-6; D gene uncertain. This CDR3 is 14 amino acids long. The V end lost 5 bases, the J end lost 9 bases, and 14 bases lay between the germline ends. CDR1 SEHNR and CDR2 FQNEAQ come from the germline V gene (reference sequence). This chain's CDR3 is CASSRFDTGSPLHF. In DNA, the CDR3 is TGTGCCAGCAGCCGATTCGACACGGGTTCACCCCTCCACTTT.

This clonotype has at least ten counts. The V gene is TRBV6-1, the J gene TRBJ2-3; D is possibly TRBD1 or TRBD2 (5 bases each). CDR3 size: 14 residues. V lost 5 bases and J 3 bases, leaving 12 bases between the germline ends. Germline loops: CDR1 MNHNS, CDR2 SASEGT. This CDR3 reads CASSLGEWTDTQYF. CDR3 in DNA: TGTGCCAGCAGTTTAGGGGAGTGGACAGATACGCAGTATTTT.

V gene TRBV6-6 combines with J gene TRBJ2-7, with D unclear. Trimming pared 5 bases from V and 7 bases from J, leaving 9 bases between. Germline assignment: CDR1 MNHNY and CDR2 SVGAGI (reference sequence). The length of the CDR3 is 11 residues. CDR3 in amino acids: CASSPSSEQYF. In nucleotides, the CDR3 is TGTGCCAGCAGTCCTTCATCTGAGCAGTACTTC.

This sequence joins TRBV14 and TRBJ2-7, with D perhaps TRBD1 (5 bases). Trimming left V 9 bases short and J 0 bases short, with 12 bases between. This CDR3 comprises 13 residues. Germline V gene data show CDR1 as SGHDN and CDR2 as FVKESK. The CDR3 protein is CASTTGNSYEQYF. CDR3 in DNA: TGTGCCAGTACAACAGGTAACTCCTACGAGCAGTACTTC.

The V and J genes are TRBV5-1 and TRBJ1-1; no firm D call. Trimming pared 4 bases from V and 5 bases from J, leaving 15 bases between. Germline V gene lookup returns CDR1 SGHRS and CDR2 YFSETQ. The CDR3 has 14 residues. In DNA, the CDR3 is TGCGCCAGCAGCCAATGGACCCTGGGGACTGAAGCTTTCTTT. Translation gives CASSQWTLGTEAFF. The full variable domain, completed using reference TRBV5-1 and TRBJ1-1, is KAGVTQTPRYLIKTRGQQVTLSCSPISGHRSVSWYQQTPGQGLQFLFEYFSETQRNKGNFPGRFSGRQFSNSRSEMNVSTLELGDSALYLCASSQWTLGTEAFFGQGTRLTVV.

V gene TRBV30 combines with J gene TRBJ2-3; D call uncertain. The CDR3 runs 11 residues. CDR1 GTSNPN and CDR2 SVGIG come from the germline V gene (reference sequence). Deletions cut 8 bases from V and 6 bases from J, with 12 bases between. Written as DNA, the CDR3 is TGTGCCGCCACCCCGGCGGATACGCAGTATTTT. Protein sequence: CAATPADTQYF.

This chain links TRBV4-3 with TRBJ2-5; D perhaps matches TRBD1 (7 bases). The ends were cut back, 0 bases at V and 9 bases at J, with 14 bases in the middle. The CDR3 is made up of 14 amino acids. Germline assignment: CDR1 LGHNA and CDR2 YSLEER. CDR3 region: CASSQDRGDRAQYF. CDR3 nucleotide sequence: TGCGCCAGCAGCCAAGACAGGGGGGATAGGGCCCAGTACTTC.

Details on this clonotype: At one end the junction does not follow the germline gene, possibly because of a read error. The chain links TRBV29-1 to TRBJ2-3; TRBD2 aligns across 7 bases. The CDR3 extends over 15 amino acids. Looked up from germline, CDR1 is SQVTM and CDR2 is ANQGSEA. CDR3 nucleotide sequence: TGCAGCGTAGAAGGGGAGGGAGGTGGGGTTGATACGCAGTATTTT. Translating it yields CSVEGEGGGVDTQYF.

Only a few counts were recorded for this clonotype. V is TRBV20-1 and J is TRBJ2-3; a possible D gene is TRBD2 (6 bases). V lost 3 bases to trimming and J lost 10 bases, with 11 bases between them. Germline CDR1 DFQATT, CDR2 SNEGSKA (reference sequence). The CDR3 totals 11 residues. The CDR3 spells CSASSGVAQYF. The CDR3 DNA reads as TGCAGTGCTAGTTCGGGAGTGGCGCAGTATTTT.

This clonotype was seen a handful of times. The CDR3 protein is CASSRRGSNQPQHF. Written as DNA, the CDR3 is TGTGCCAGCAGCCGAAGGGGAAGCAATCAGCCCCAGCATTTT. The chain employs TRBV6-5 and TRBJ1-5; the D gene is possibly TRBD1 (5 bases). V shed 6 bases and J shed 1 base, with 10 bases lying between them. Germline V gene sequence: CDR1 MNHEY, CDR2 SVGAGI. The CDR3 is 14 residues long.

In its sample, this clonotype was seen many times. This rearrangement joins TRBV7-2 to TRBJ2-3, with TRBD2 matching 11 bases. The J segment lost 1 base and the V segment lost 4 bases, leaving 7 bases of the junction unmatched. In germline, CDR1 is SGHTA, CDR2 FQGNSA. The CDR3 length is 17 residues. Written as DNA, the CDR3 is TGTGCCAGCAGCTATCCTAGCGGGAGGCGTGGCACAGATACGCAGTATTTT. Protein product: CASSYPSGRRGTDTQYF. The full variable domain, in which reference TRBV7-2 and TRBJ2-3 provide the parts outside the CDR3, is GAGVSQSPSNKVTEKGKDVELRCDPISGHTALYWYRQSLGQGLEFLIYFQGNSAPDKSGLPSDRFSAERTGGSVSTLTIQRTQQEDSAVYLCASSYPSGRRGTDTQYFGPGTRLTVL.

In its sample, this clonotype was seen a few times. In DNA form, the CDR3 reads TGTGCCAGCAGCCGGTTGGACCAAGAGACCCAGTACTTC. Residues: CASSRLDQETQYF. The V and J genes are TRBV7-2 and TRBJ2-5; D uncertain. Looked up from germline, CDR1 is SGHTA and CDR2 is FQGNSA. This CDR3 has 13 amino acids. Trimming pared 5 bases from V and 0 bases from J, leaving 7 bases between.

J is TRBJ1-2 and V is TRBV20-1; 10 bases fit TRBD1. J lost 7 bases, V lost 5 bases, and 7 bases had no gene match. The germline gives CDR1 DFQATT, CDR2 SNEGSKA (reference sequence). The CDR3 has 13 amino acids. The CDR3 region is CSASGTGVAGYTF. The CDR3 region has the DNA TGCAGTGCTTCCGGGACAGGGGTCGCTGGCTACACCTTC.

This clonotype was observed a few times. The V gene is TRBV5-5, the J gene TRBJ2-2; D call uncertain. The CDR3 runs 16 residues. V dropped 2 bases and J dropped 3 bases, with 14 bases sitting between them. Germline V CDR1 and CDR2: SGHKS, YYEKEE (reference sequence). The CDR3 protein is CASSFSWTADTGELFF. The CDR3 region has the DNA TGTGCCAGCAGCTTCAGCTGGACGGCCGACACCGGGGAGCTGTTTTTT.

This clonotype was counted between two and nine times. The chain couples TRBV29-1 to TRBJ2-7; D remains unclear. Trimming stripped 1 base from V and 6 bases from J, with 7 bases between. The germline V gene has CDR1 SQVTM and CDR2 ANQGSEA. The CDR3 has 11 residues. This CDR3 is CSVEVWGEQYF. The CDR3 nucleotides read TGCAGCGTTGAAGTATGGGGCGAGCAGTACTTC.

This clonotype was counted many times. This may be a read error: a much more frequent sequence differs by one nucleotide. The chain uses TRBV20-1 and TRBJ2-5; unclear D gene. This CDR3 is 12 amino acids long. Germline V gene lookup returns CDR1 DFQATT and CDR2 SNEGSKA (reference sequence). As DNA, the CDR3 is TGCGGAGTGGTTCGCCTCCAAGAGACCCAGTACTTC. Its translation is CGVVRLQETQYF.

V is TRBV10-3 and J is TRBJ2-5; 8 bases align to TRBD1. CDR3 length: 15 residues. Germline V gene sequence: CDR1 ENHRY, CDR2 SYGVKD. Losses at the gene ends were 6 bases for V and 5 bases for J; bases not matched to a gene: 11. CDR3 coding DNA: TGTGCCATCAGAGACCAGGGGGCGGGTCGGGAGACCCAGTACTTC. Translating gives CAIRDQGAGRETQYF.

This clonotype showed up just a few times. This chain links TRBV20-1 with TRBJ2-7; no definite D call. The germline V gene has CDR1 DFQATT and CDR2 SNEGSKA (reference sequence). Trimming shortened V by 3 bases and J by 6 bases, and 15 bases separated the two germline ends. The CDR3 covers 13 residues. The CDR3 loop is CSASLSRVGEQYF. The CDR3 bases are TGCAGTGCTAGTTTAAGCCGCGTAGGCGAGCAGTACTTC.

This chain joins TRBV7-9 and TRBJ2-3; D gene ambiguous. The CDR3 is made up of 15 amino acids. Looked up from germline, CDR1 is SEHNR and CDR2 is FQNEAQ (reference sequence). V was shortened by 5 bases and J by 5 bases, with 17 bases between the two germline ends. CDR3 coding DNA: TGTGCCAGCAGCCCCACGCTGGGGTGGGGAGATACGCAGTATTTT. This sequence encodes CASSPTLGWGDTQYF.